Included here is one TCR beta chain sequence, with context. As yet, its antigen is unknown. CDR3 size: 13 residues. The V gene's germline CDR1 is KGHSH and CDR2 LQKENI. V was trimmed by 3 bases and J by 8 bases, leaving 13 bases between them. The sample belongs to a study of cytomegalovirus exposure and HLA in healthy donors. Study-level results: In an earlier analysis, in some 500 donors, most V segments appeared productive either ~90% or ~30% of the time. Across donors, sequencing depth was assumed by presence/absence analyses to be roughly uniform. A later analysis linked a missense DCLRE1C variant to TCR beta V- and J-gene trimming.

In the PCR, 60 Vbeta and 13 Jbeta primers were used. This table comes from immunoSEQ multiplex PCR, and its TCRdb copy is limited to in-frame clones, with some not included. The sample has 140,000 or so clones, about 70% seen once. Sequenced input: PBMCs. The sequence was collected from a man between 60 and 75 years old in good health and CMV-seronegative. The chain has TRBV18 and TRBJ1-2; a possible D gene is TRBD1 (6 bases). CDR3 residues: CASSPPAGEGYTF. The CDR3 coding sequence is TGTGCCAGCTCACCGCCGGCAGGGGAAGGCTACACCTTC. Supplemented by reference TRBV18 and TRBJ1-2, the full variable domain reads NAGVMQNPRHLVRRRGQEARLRCSPMKGHSHVYWYRQLPEEGLKFMVYLQKENIIDESGMPKERFSAEFPKEGPSILRIQQVVRGDSAAYFCASSPPAGEGYTFGSGTRLTVV.